This T cell receptor (beta chain) was captured in a study of control samples from healthy donors and cancer patients. With 4 bases removed from V and 5 bases from J, the gap between germline ends came to 20 bases. CDR3 size: 16 residues. Germline V lookup: CDR1 KGHDR, CDR2 SFDVKD. Data came from immunoSEQ multiplex PCR; TCRdb stores just in-frame clones and leaves some out. The top ten clones hold less than 5.5% of a sample with under 150,000 clones, roughly 89% of them seen once. Material: blood. The V and J genes are TRBV24-1 and TRBJ2-7, with a weak D call TRBD2 (6 bases). The clonotype was recovered from a young man in good health. The CDR3 coding sequence is TGTGCCACCAGTGACCCCTCACCGGGGACTGGGGACGAGCAGTACTTC. Its protein is CATSDPSPGTGDEQYF.